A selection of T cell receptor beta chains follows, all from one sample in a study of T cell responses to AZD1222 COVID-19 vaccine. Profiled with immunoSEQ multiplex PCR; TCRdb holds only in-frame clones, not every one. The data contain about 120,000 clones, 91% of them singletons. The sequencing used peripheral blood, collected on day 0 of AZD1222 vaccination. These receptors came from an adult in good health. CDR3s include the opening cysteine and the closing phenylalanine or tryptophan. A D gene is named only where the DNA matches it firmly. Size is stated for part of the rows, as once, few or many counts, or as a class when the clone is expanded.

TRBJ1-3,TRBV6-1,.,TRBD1,CASSDRDRVSGNTIYF,TGTGCCAGCAGTGATCGGGACAGGGTCTCTGGAAACACCATATATTTT
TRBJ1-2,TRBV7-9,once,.,CASSFESNYGYTF,TGTGCCAGCAGCTTTGAATCTAACTATGGCTACACCTTC
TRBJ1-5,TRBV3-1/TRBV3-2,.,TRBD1,CASSQETGGGNQPQHF,TGTGCCAGCAGCCAAGAAACAGGGGGCGGCAATCAGCCCCAGCATTTT
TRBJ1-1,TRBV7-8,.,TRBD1,CASRRGANTEAFF,TGTGCCAGCCGCAGGGGGGCGAACACTGAAGCTTTCTTT
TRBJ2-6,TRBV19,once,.,CASSPAGTPISGANVLTF,TGTGCCAGTAGCCCGGCCGGGACACCCATCTCAGGGGCCAACGTCCTGACTTTC
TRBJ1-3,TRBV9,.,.,CASSASPNSGNTIYF,TGTGCCAGCAGCGCTTCCCCAAACTCTGGAAACACCATATATTTT
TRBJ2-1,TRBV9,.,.,CASSAGLPADEQFF,TGTGCCAGCAGCGCCGGACTGCCGGCGGATGAGCAGTTCTTC
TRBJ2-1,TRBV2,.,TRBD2,CASSEAGTIAFF,TGTGCCAGCAGTGAAGCTGGGACTATCGCGTTCTTC
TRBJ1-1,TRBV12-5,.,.,CASGYQNTEAFF,TGTGCTAGTGGTTACCAGAATACTGAAGCTTTCTTT
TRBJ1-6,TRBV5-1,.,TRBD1,CASSLGQGSGSPLHF,TGCGCCAGCAGCTTGGGACAGGGTTCAGGTTCACCCCTCCACTTT
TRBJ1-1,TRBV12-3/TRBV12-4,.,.,CASVTHMNTEAFF,TGTGCCAGCGTGACCCATATGAACACTGAAGCTTTCTTT
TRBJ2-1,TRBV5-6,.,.,CASRMNSGKYNEQFF,TGTGCCAGCAGAATGAATTCAGGGAAGTACAATGAGCAGTTCTTC
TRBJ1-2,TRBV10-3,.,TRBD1,CAISDQLGQGYGYTF,TGTGCCATCAGCGACCAGCTGGGACAGGGATATGGCTACACCTTC
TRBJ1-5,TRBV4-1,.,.,CASSQGPSQFPNQPQHF,TGCGCCAGCAGCCAAGGACCCTCCCAGTTCCCCAATCAGCCCCAGCATTTT
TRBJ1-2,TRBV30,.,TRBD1,CAWLPHGTGDGYTF,TGTGCCTGGTTACCCCACGGGACAGGGGACGGCTACACCTTC
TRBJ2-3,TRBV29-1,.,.,CSVDATYTDTQYF,TGCAGCGTTGATGCTACCTACACAGATACGCAGTATTTT
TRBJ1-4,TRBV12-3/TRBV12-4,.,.,CASTSTGHEKLFF,TGTGCCAGCACCTCGACGGGCCATGAAAAACTGTTTTTT
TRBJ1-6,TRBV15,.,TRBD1,CATSPMDRVESRSLHF,TGTGCCACCAGCCCGATGGACAGGGTTGAGAGTCGGTCCCTCCACTTT
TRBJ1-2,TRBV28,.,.,CASSEGYGYTF,TGTGCCAGCAGTGAGGGGTATGGCTACACCTTC
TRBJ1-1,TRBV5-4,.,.,CASSLERGLTEAFF,TGTGCCAGCAGCTTGGAAAGGGGGTTGACTGAAGCTTTCTTT
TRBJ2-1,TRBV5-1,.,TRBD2,CASSPGTSGHEQFF,TGCGCCAGCAGCCCTGGGACTAGCGGACATGAGCAGTTCTTC
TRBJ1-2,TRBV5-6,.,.,CASSLVGGYHYGYTF,TGTGCCAGCAGCTTGGTGGGGGGATATCACTATGGCTACACCTTC
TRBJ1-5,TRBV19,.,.,CARIEGDSNQPQHF,TGTGCCAGGATAGAGGGGGATAGCAATCAGCCCCAGCATTTT
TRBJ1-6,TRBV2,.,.,CASSVGTPYNSPLHF,TGTGCCAGCAGTGTAGGGACGCCCTATAATTCACCCCTCCACTTT
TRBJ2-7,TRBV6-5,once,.,CASSRRTTEQYF,TGTGCCAGCAGCAGACGGACTACGGAGCAGTACTTC
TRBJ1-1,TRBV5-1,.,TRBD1,CASSQDRQGTTEAFF,TGCGCCAGCAGCCAAGACCGACAGGGGACCACTGAAGCTTTCTTT
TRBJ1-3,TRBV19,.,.,CASNHRGQGNTIYF,TGTGCCAGTAACCACCGGGGCCAGGGGAACACCATATATTTT
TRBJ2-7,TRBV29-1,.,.,CSVGEARLGEQYF,TGCAGCGTTGGTGAGGCCCGACTGGGGGAGCAGTACTTC
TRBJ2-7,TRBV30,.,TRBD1,CAWDPGQGAGEQYF,TGTGCCTGGGACCCGGGACAGGGGGCCGGCGAGCAGTACTTC
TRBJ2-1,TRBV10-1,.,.,CASSGESPGPSNNEQFF,TGCGCCAGCAGTGGAGAGTCCCCAGGACCCTCCAACAATGAGCAGTTCTTC
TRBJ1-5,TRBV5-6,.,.,CASSFQAPNQPQHF,TGTGCCAGCAGCTTCCAGGCCCCCAATCAGCCCCAGCATTTT
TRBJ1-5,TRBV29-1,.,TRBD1,CSVGQGFNQPQHF,TGCAGCGTAGGACAGGGGTTCAATCAGCCCCAGCATTTT
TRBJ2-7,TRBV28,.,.,CASSPRRVEQYF,TGTGCCAGCAGTCCCAGACGCGTCGAGCAGTACTTC
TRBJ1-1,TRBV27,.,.,CASRVRWSTEAFF,TGTGCCAGCAGGGTCCGATGGAGCACTGAAGCTTTCTTT
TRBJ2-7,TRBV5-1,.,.,CASSFYGGQAYEQYF,TGCGCCAGCAGCTTCTACGGCGGCCAAGCCTACGAGCAGTACTTC
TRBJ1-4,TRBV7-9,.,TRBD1,CASSVGQGEATTNEKLFF,TGTGCCAGCAGCGTTGGACAGGGGGAAGCAACGACTAATGAAAAACTGTTTTTT
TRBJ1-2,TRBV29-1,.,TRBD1,CSVAPGQGGYTF,TGCAGCGTTGCCCCCGGACAGGGGGGCTACACCTTC
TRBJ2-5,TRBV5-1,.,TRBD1,CASRFTGAETQYF,TGCGCCAGCCGCTTTACAGGGGCGGAGACCCAGTACTTC
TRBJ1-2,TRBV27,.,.,CASNRIITHGYTF,TGTGCCAGCAACCGGATTATAACTCATGGCTACACCTTC
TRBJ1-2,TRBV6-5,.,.,CASSSRELKGGYTF,TGTGCCAGCAGTTCCCGGGAACTAAAAGGGGGCTACACCTTC
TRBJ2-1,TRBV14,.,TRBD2,CASSLAGGWNEQFF,TGTGCCAGCAGCCTGGCGGGGGGGTGGAATGAGCAGTTCTTC
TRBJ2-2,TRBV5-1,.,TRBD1,CASSLWANTGGGELFF,TGCGCCAGCAGCTTGTGGGCCAACACAGGGGGCGGGGAGCTGTTTTTT
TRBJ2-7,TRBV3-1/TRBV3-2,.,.,CASSQEIRGNSYEQYF,TGTGCCAGCAGCCAAGAGATACGTGGAAACTCCTACGAGCAGTACTTC